This TCR beta chain emerged from a study of CD8 T cells in Susac syndrome (dated by TCRdb to the late 2010s). About the full investigation: Of the Susac syndrome patients who were sequenced, eight were in clinical remission while roughly 6 had clinically active disease. At blood withdrawal, Susac syndrome patients were either therapy-naive, taking corticosteroids (in some cases with IVIg as well), or taking IVIg alone. Repertoire sequencing was used to test whether CD8+ T cell activation and differentiation in Susac syndrome was antigen driven. Study-wide conclusions, independent of this receptor: The number of individuals in the TCR sequencing and HLA analysis was acknowledged as relatively small. In the CD4+ T cell repertoire of Susac syndrome patients, clonal expansion was not detected.

RNA was extracted using the RNeasy kit, and roughly 0.45 to 1 microgram was reverse transcribed with random hexamers. TCR beta CDR3 regions were amplified with the immunoSEQ multiplex PCR assay covering 54 Vbeta and 13 Jbeta segments. Bias from PCR amplification was corrected by using a synthetic template baseline for primer optimization and for computational correction. As for the authors' bioinformatics: Reads were annotated to V, D and J genes according to IMGT and were analyzed with immunoSEQ Analyzer, with only productive sequences retained. To calculate clonality, Shannon entropy was normalized by log2 of the number of productive unique sequences and then subtracted from one. Public and private clones were assessed among the 100 most prevalent clones of each patient and control. Susac-specific clones were defined as absent from healthy and MS cohorts, around 1,000 published viral clones and other ImmuneACCESS disease sequences. Clones were called with MiXCR by TCRdb after fastp trimmed the public reads at Q25, and only in-frame beta chains were retained. All rows with the same CDR3 protein become a single entry with the most common DNA and genes. For this entry, the V and J calls and clone size follow TCRdb and not the study's own pipeline. This sample gives some 190,000 distinct CDR3 sequences in total; around 93% of them show up just once. Around 0.16% of the sample comes from the top ten.

Worth noting for this clonotype: Its antigen remains undetermined. There are no base qualities to consult, and no much larger clone falls within one base.

Peripheral blood CD8+ and CD4+ T cells from healthy donors, Susac syndrome patients and multiple sclerosis patients were profiled by high-throughput TCR beta sequencing. Susac syndrome patients met recently defined diagnostic criteria for definite or probable disease. CD8+ TEMRA cells were enriched by FACS, while bulk CD8+ and CD4+ T cells were purified by magnetic negative isolation. Blood was drawn into EDTA tubes, processed within 24 hours, and PBMCs were isolated by density gradient centrifugation. PBMCs intended for TCR sequencing were cryopreserved in liquid nitrogen and were subsequently thawed in a 37 degrees C water bath. The sorted or isolated CD4+, CD8+ and CD8+ TEMRA cells reached a purity of at least 90%. The receptor's source is a human donor with Susac syndrome. Sequencing was performed on CD4+ T cells from PBMCs.

The nucleotide sequence reads TGTGCCAGCAGCCCCTCGGAGGGGCAGAGGGTGACCCAGTACTTC. Its translation reads: CASSPSEGQRVTQYF. The chain joins TRBV14 to TRBJ2-5; matching of 6 bases hints at TRBD2 as the D gene. Sequences SGHDN (CDR1) and FVKESK (CDR2) are obtained from the germline V gene. Deletion took 4 bases off V and 7 bases off J, with a span of 19 bases between the germline ends. The CDR3 spans 15 residues, from the cysteine through the phenylalanine. Only the CDR3 part of the read is kept: 45 bases, read in frame from the first base.